This T cell receptor beta chain was found in a study of early T cells in non-severe SARS-CoV-2 infection. This clonotype was seen repeatedly, ten times or more. Individual cDNA molecules carried attached unique molecular identifiers. MiXCR, applied by TCRdb to the 5' RACE reads, yields one record per CDR3 protein. Of more than 95,000 distinct CDR3 sequences in the sample, about 16% are singletons; the top ten hold around a fifth. Material for sequencing was whole blood. This sequence originates from an adult who was a healthcare worker with PCR-confirmed SARS-CoV-2 infection or an uninfected control (not recorded which).

The CDR3 here is CASSPPAPSRGSYNEQFF. CDR3 sequence (DNA): TGTGCCAGCTCACCACCCGCACCCTCAAGGGGCTCCTACAATGAGCAGTTCTTC. The gene calls are TRBV18 and TRBJ2-1, with D perhaps TRBD1 (5 bases). V shed 0 bases and J shed 0 bases, with 15 bases lying between them. The germline CDR1 and CDR2 sequences are KGHSH and LQKENI. There are 18 residues in the CDR3.